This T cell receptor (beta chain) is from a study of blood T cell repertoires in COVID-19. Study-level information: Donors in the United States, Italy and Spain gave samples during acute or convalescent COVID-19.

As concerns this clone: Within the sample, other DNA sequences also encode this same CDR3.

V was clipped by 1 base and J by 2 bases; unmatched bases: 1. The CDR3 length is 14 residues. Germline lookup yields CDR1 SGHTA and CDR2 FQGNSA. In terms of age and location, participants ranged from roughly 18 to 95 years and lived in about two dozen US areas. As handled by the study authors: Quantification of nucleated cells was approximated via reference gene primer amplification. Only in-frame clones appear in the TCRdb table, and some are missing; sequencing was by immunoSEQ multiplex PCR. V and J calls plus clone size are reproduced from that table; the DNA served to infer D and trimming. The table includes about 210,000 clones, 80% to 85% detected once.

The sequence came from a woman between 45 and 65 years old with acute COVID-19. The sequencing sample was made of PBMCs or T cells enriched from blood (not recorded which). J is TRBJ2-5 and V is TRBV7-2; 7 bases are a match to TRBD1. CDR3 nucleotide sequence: TGTGCCAGCAGCTTAGGACAGGGACAAGAGACCCAGTACTTC. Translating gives CASSLGQGQETQYF.